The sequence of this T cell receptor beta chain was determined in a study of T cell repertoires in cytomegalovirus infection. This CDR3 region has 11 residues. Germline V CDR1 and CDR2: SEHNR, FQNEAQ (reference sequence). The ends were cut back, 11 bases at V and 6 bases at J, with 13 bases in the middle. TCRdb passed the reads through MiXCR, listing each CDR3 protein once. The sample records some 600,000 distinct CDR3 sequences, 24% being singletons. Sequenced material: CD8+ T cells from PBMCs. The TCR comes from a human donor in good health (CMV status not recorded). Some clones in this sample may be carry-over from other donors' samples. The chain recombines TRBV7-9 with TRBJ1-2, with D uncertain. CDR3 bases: TGTGCCGGGAAGAGGGCGGATGGCTACACCTTC. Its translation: CAGKRADGYTF.